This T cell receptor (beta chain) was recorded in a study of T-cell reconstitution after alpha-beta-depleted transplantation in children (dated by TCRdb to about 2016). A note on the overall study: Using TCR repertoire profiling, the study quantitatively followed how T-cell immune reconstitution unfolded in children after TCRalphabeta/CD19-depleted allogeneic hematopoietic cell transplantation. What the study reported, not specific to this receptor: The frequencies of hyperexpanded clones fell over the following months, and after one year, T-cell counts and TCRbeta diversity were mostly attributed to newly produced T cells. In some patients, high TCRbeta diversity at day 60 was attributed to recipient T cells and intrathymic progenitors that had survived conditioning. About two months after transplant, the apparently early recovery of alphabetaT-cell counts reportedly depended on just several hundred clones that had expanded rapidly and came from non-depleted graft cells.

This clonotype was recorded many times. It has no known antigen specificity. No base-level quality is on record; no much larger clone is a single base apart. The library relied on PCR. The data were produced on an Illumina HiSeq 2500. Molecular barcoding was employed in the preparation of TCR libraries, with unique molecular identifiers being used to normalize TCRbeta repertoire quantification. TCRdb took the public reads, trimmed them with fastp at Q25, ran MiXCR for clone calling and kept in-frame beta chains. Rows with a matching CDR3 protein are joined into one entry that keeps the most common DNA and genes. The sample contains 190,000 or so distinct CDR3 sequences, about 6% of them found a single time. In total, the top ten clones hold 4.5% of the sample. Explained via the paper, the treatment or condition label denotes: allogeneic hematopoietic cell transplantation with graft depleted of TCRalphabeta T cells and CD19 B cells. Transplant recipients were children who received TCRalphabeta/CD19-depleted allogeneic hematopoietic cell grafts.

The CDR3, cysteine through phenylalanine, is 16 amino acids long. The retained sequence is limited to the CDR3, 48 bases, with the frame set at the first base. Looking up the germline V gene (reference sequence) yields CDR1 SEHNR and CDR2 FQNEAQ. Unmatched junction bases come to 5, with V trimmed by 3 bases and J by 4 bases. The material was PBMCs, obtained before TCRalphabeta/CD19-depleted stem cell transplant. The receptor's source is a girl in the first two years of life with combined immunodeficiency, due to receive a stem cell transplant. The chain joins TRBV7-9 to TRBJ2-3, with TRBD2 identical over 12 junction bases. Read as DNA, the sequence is TGTGCCAGCAGCTTCCCTCGACTAGCGGGAGCAGATACGCAGTATTTT. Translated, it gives CASSFPRLAGADTQYF. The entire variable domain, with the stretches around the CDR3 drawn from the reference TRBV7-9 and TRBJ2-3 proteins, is DTGVSQNPRHKITKRGQNVTFRCDPISEHNRLYWYRQTLGQGPEFLTYFQNEAQLEKSRLLSDRFSAERPKGSFSTLEIQRTEQGDSAMYLCASSFPRLAGADTQYFGPGTRLTVL.